This TCR beta chain was captured in a study of cytomegalovirus exposure and HLA in healthy donors. Comments on this clone: Its antigen remains unidentified.

Study-wide findings and caveats: Reportedly, diagnosis of cytomegalovirus status by the classifier showed high specificity and sensitivity. Associated with cytomegalovirus, according to the listing, were some 150 TCR beta chains. A later analysis found first-cohort TCR clusters tended to co-occur in the 120 or so validation repertoires.

Produced via immunoSEQ multiplex PCR; TCRdb's table is partial and in-frame only. The data contain 90,000 or so clones, roughly 85% of them seen just once; the ten biggest clones take up 20%. Sample: PBMCs. The source is a man aged 18 to 30 in good health and CMV-seropositive.

The CDR3 loop reads CAISGGTGFSGNTIYF. CDR3 in DNA: TGTGCCATCAGTGGGGGGACAGGTTTCTCCGGAAACACCATATATTTT. The V and J genes are TRBV10-3 and TRBJ1-3, with 8 bases aligning to TRBD1. Per germline, CDR1 ENHRY and CDR2 SYGVKD. J was trimmed by 4 bases and V by 4 bases; bases with no gene match: 9. This CDR3 has 16 amino acids.